The source of this T cell receptor beta chain is a study of blood T cell repertoires in COVID-19 (dated by TCRdb to the early 2020s). Regarding the complete study: The collaborator samples originated in the United States, Italy and Spain and spanned the acute and convalescent phases of COVID-19. A freely available public database, intended as a resource for researchers studying the immune response to SARS-CoV-2, is where the repertoires were released. Where available, HLA class I and class II types were taken from metadata supplied by the sample provider and were not determined by assay-based typing. The material from the prospective study consisted of cDNA or gDNA derived from T cells, B-cell-depleted T cells, or PBMCs. Samples were obtained from the ongoing ImmuneRACE study (first 160 participants) and from over a thousand subjects provided by 6 global collaborators. Subjects who had been exposed to COVID-19, were actively infected with it, or had recovered from it provided the deeply sampled blood TCRbeta repertoires that made up the dataset. Nearly every sample came with metadata listing a de-identified subject ID, COVID-19 status, age in years and sex.

For this clone: Its binding antigen is unknown. Base-call qualities are not available, and no considerably larger clone is one nucleotide away.

Summary of the overall study and its limitations: The quantity of clinical and demographic metadata differed by source and by participant and was supplied without curation.

TCRbeta CDR3 regions were amplified from genomic DNA using the immunoSEQ Assay, a bias-controlled multiplex PCR. In the original analysis: Nucleated cell counts per sample were estimated from amplification of reference gene primers within the assay. Sequence reads were collapsed and filtered to measure the absolute abundance of every unique TCRbeta CDR3 rearrangement. For each sample, productive Simpson clonality was calculated as the square root of Simpson's diversity index across productive rearrangements. Not all clones reach the TCRdb copy of this immuneACCESS table, which keeps in-frame sequences only. Checked studies attribute under half of the gap to unresolved V genes and leave the rest unexplained. For V, J and clone size, that table is used; D and trimming come from the DNA. This sample holds 300,000 to 400,000 clones; 89% were observed only once. The leading ten clones occupy about 5% of the sample.

From its cysteine to its phenylalanine, the CDR3 spans 15 amino acids. Kept here is only the CDR3 DNA, which spans 45 bases and is read in frame from base 1. CDR1 SNHLY and CDR2 FYNNEI were looked up in the germline V gene. Trimming removed 6 bases from V and 6 bases from J; the gene matches leave 8 bases unexplained. In the prospective study, participants were 18 to 89 years old, resided in about two dozen geographic areas of the United States, and were enrolled through a virtual design. In the prospective study, participants were assigned to cohorts based on the clinical history participants reported in a screening survey and a study questionnaire. Recovered participants in ImmuneRACE Cohort 3 were defined by two consecutive negative NP/OP PCR tests, clearance by a healthcare professional, or resolution of symptoms. Each participant in the prospective study had whole blood, serum and a nasopharyngeal or oropharyngeal swab collected by mobile phlebotomists. Additional blood draws and questionnaires over an approximately 2-month period could optionally be provided by prospective study participants. Prospective study blood samples were shipped either frozen or at room temperature before DNA extraction.

Sequenced sample: PBMCs or T cells enriched from blood (not recorded which). The sequence was obtained from a man aged 55 to 70 who had recovered from COVID-19. The rearranged chain carries TRBV2 and TRBJ2-2; the central 9 bases match TRBD2. The DNA reads TGTGCCAGCAGAACCGGGACTAGCAACCCCGGGGAGCTGTTTTTT. It encodes CASRTGTSNPGELFF.